What follows are 24 T cell receptor beta chains derived from one specimen sequenced in a study of blood T cell repertoires in COVID-19. Repertoires were generated with immunoSEQ multiplex PCR, while TCRdb's copy carries only in-frame clones and drops some. The repertoire holds approximately 280,000 clones, with roughly 89% as singletons. The sample was peripheral blood. The receptors derive from a man in his forties or fifties with acute or convalescent COVID-19.

The chain's CDR3 is CASSQAQDRPYNEQFF. The CDR3 nucleotides read TGCGCCAGCAGCCAAGCCCAAGACAGGCCCTACAATGAGCAGTTCTTC. The chain has TRBV4-1 and TRBJ2-1, with D possibly TRBD1 on 6 matching bases. CDR1 is MGHRA, CDR2 YSYEKL, per germline. Trimming cost V 1 base and J 2 bases, with 12 bases left between them. The CDR3 covers 16 residues.

This chain joins TRBV5-1 and TRBJ1-1; no reliable D call. Germline V CDR1 and CDR2: SGHRS, YFSETQ. V was shortened by 0 bases and J by 3 bases, with 9 bases between the two germline ends. The CDR3 runs 14 residues. DNA of the CDR3: TGCGCCAGCAGCTTGGGGCAACCCCACACTGAAGCTTTCTTT. Its protein is CASSLGQPHTEAFF.

This chain joins TRBV2 and TRBJ2-1; 7 bases are shared with TRBD1. J was trimmed by 5 bases and V by 6 bases; bases with no gene match: 16. CDR3 length: 17 residues. Germline CDR1 and CDR2: SNHLY and FYNNEI. The CDR3: CASRADRGPLSDNEQFF. The CDR3 region has the DNA TGTGCCAGCAGAGCTGATAGGGGGCCTCTTAGCGACAATGAGCAGTTCTTC.

The chain employs TRBV2 and TRBJ1-1; TRBD1 aligns across 9 bases. The CDR3 extends over 13 amino acids. Germline CDR1 is SNHLY and CDR2 is FYNNEI. With V trimmed by 3 bases and J by 11 bases, 7 bases remained unmatched. CDR3: CASSETGTGRAFF. CDR3 nucleotides: TGTGCCAGCAGTGAGACCGGGACAGGGAGGGCTTTCTTT. The full variable domain, its missing parts supplied by reference TRBV2 and TRBJ1-1, is EPEVTQTPSHQVTQMGQEVILRCVPISNHLYFYWYRQILGQKVEFLVSFYNNEISEKSEIFDDQFSVERPDGSNFTLKIRSTKLEDSAMYFCASSETGTGRAFFGQGTRLTVV.

The gene calls are TRBV2 and TRBJ1-2; 8 bases are shared with TRBD1. This CDR3 has 16 residues. The V gene's germline CDR1 is SNHLY and CDR2 FYNNEI. V shed 1 base, J shed 4 bases, and the junction held 8 bases outside the gene matches. Here the CDR3 DNA reads TGTGCCAGCAGTGAAGGCCACCTTACAGGGGGCTATGGCTACACCTTC. This sequence encodes CASSEGHLTGGYGYTF.

The J gene is TRBJ1-6, the V gene TRBV5-5, with D hard to call. In germline, CDR1 is SGHKS, CDR2 YYEKEE (reference sequence). With 3 bases removed from V and 8 bases from J, the gap between germline ends came to 9 bases. This CDR3 is 13 amino acids long. The CDR3 reads CASSSLPDSPLHF. The CDR3 bases are TGTGCCAGCAGCTCTCTACCGGATTCACCCCTCCACTTT.

This rearrangement joins TRBV10-2 to TRBJ2-1, with 15 nucleotides matching TRBD2. CDR3 length: 16 amino acids. The junction had 5 bases not matched to a gene; V was cut back by 4 bases and J by 7 bases. Germline V gives CDR1 WSHSY, CDR2 SAAADI. CDR3 in DNA: TGCGCCAGCAGTGGTCGGACTAGCGGGGGGGGGAATGAGCAGTTCTTC. Amino acid sequence: CASSGRTSGGGNEQFF.

This clone appeared a few times. As DNA, the CDR3 is TGTGCCAGCAGCCTACTTTCCGGACAGGCTGAAGCTTTCTTT. It specifies CASSLLSGQAEAFF. The gene calls are TRBV3-1 (or the pseudogene TRBV3-2) and TRBJ1-1; 7 positions agree with TRBD1. Germline V gives CDR1 LGHDT, CDR2 YNNKEL (reference sequence). The V gene end was trimmed by 4 bases and the J gene end by 6 bases; junction bases not matched to a gene: 8. This CDR3 contains 14 residues.

This clone was found a few times. CDR3 in DNA: TGTGCCAGCAGCCCCGGGGGGGGGAACACTGAAGCTTTCTTT. This codes for CASSPGGGNTEAFF. The V and J genes are TRBV11-3 and TRBJ1-1, with D possibly TRBD1 on 5 matching bases. V was pared by 5 bases and J by 1 base, with 11 bases between. CDR1 and CDR2 from the germline V gene are SGHNT and YENEEA. CDR3 length equals 14 residues.

V and J are TRBV5-5 and TRBJ2-7; no definite D call. Trimming pared 0 bases from V and 9 bases from J, leaving 10 bases between. The CDR3 is made up of 12 amino acids. Per the germline V gene, CDR1 is SGHKS and CDR2 is YYEKEE (reference sequence). The CDR3 loop reads CASSLEKRGQYF. Here the CDR3 DNA reads TGTGCCAGCAGCTTGGAAAAACGAGGGCAGTACTTC. Variable domain in full (rest from reference TRBV5-5 and TRBJ2-7): DAGVTQSPTHLIKTRGQQVTLRCSPISGHKSVSWYQQVLGQGPQFIFQYYEKEERGRGNFPDRFSARQFPNYSSELNVNALLLGDSALYLCASSLEKRGQYFGPGTRLTVT.

The chain joins TRBV6-5 to TRBJ2-1; 10 bases agree with TRBD1. The CDR3 is 15 amino acids. CDR1 and CDR2 (germline): MNHEY, SVGAGI. The junction had 3 bases not matched to a gene; V was cut back by 3 bases and J by 4 bases. The CDR3 region is CASSYGDRGYNEQFF. The CDR3, as DNA: TGTGCCAGCAGTTATGGGGACAGGGGATACAATGAGCAGTTCTTC.

V is TRBV5-4 and J is TRBJ2-3; D is possibly TRBD1 (6 bases). Germline V gene lookup returns CDR1 SGHNT and CDR2 YYREEE (reference sequence). This CDR3 comprises 15 residues. Deletions cut 0 bases from V and 1 base from J, with 9 bases between. CDR3 coding DNA: TGTGCCAGCAGCTTGGTGGGGGCAGGCACAGATACGCAGTATTTT. Translated, it gives CASSLVGAGTDTQYF.

This clone was seen just once. The chain joins TRBV10-3 to TRBJ1-4, with D unclear. Germline V gene lookup returns CDR1 ENHRY and CDR2 SYGVKD. The CDR3 runs 15 residues. V lost 0 bases and J 4 bases, leaving 9 bases between the germline ends. The CDR3 nucleotides read TGTGCCATCAGTGAGTCAGGAGGGATTAATGAAAAACTGTTTTTT. The encoded protein is CAISESGGINEKLFF.

The rearrangement joins TRBV5-6 to TRBJ1-6, with TRBD1 matching over 8 bases. The J segment lost 10 bases and the V segment lost 4 bases, leaving 7 bases of the junction unmatched. In germline, CDR1 is SGHDT, CDR2 YYEEEE. This CDR3 has 14 amino acids. This CDR3 is CASSRTGLGSPLHF. CDR3 nucleotides: TGTGCCAGCAGCAGGACAGGGTTGGGCTCACCCCTCCACTTT.

This sequence joins TRBV6-4 and TRBJ2-1, with no clear D. V dropped 1 base and J dropped 0 bases, with 7 bases sitting between them. Germline V gene lookup returns CDR1 MRHNA and CDR2 SNTAGT. The CDR3 is made up of 15 amino acids. The CDR3 nucleotides are TGTGCCAGCAGTGACTTCCTAAGCTCCTACAATGAGCAGTTCTTC. Its protein product is CASSDFLSSYNEQFF.

The CDR3 spells CASSLRGMKAYEQYF. CDR3 sequence (DNA): TGTGCCAGCAGCTTACGGGGGATGAAGGCCTACGAGCAGTACTTC. The chain uses TRBV5-8 and TRBJ2-7; perhaps TRBD2 as D (6 bases). Trimming removed 2 bases from V and 2 bases from J, with 14 bases in between. The CDR3 consists of 15 residues. Germline-derived CDR1 and CDR2 are SGHTS and YDEGEE.

V gene TRBV9 combines with J gene TRBJ1-1, with 7 bases identical to TRBD1. The CDR3 spans 15 residues. V dropped 1 base and J dropped 3; count of bases not matched to a gene: 6. The V gene's germline CDR1 is SGDLS and CDR2 YYNGEE. The CDR3, as DNA: TGTGCCAGCAGCGTAACCCTTCAGGGGGACACTGAAGCTTTCTTT. Its protein is CASSVTLQGDTEAFF.

This chain joins TRBV9 and TRBJ1-2, with D possibly being TRBD1 (5 bases). Deletions cut 4 bases from V and 4 bases from J, with 23 bases between. This CDR3 has 17 amino acids. The germline gives CDR1 SGDLS, CDR2 YYNGEE. The CDR3, as DNA: TGTGCCAGCAGCCCCCACTCGGACATCCCACAGAGCTATGGCTACACCTTC. Its translation: CASSPHSDIPQSYGYTF.

There are a few counts of this clone. The gene calls are TRBV6-5 and TRBJ2-7; D is uncertain. Trimming removed 8 bases from V and 2 bases from J, with 13 bases in between. The CDR3 covers 13 residues. The germline V gene has CDR1 MNHEY and CDR2 SVGAGI. CDR3 sequence reads: CASALNAPYEQYF. The DNA for the CDR3 is TGTGCCAGCGCCCTGAACGCGCCCTACGAGCAGTACTTC.

DNA for the CDR3: TGTGCCAGCAGCTCCTTTAGCGGGGGGGCCGATGAGCAGTTCTTC. This gives the protein CASSSFSGGADEQFF. The chain joins TRBV7-2 to TRBJ2-1, with 11 nucleotides matching TRBD2. CDR1 and CDR2 from the germline V gene are SGHTA and FQGNSA. J was trimmed by 8 bases and V by 4 bases; bases with no gene match: 7. This CDR3 is built from 15 residues.

V and J are TRBV6-5 and TRBJ1-1; D gene unclear. This CDR3 has 13 amino acids. Germline lookup yields CDR1 MNHEY and CDR2 SVGAGI. V was cut by 4 bases and J by 0 bases, with 6 bases left in between. The CDR3 is CASSSQMNTEAFF. CDR3 coding DNA: TGTGCCAGCAGTTCACAGATGAACACTGAAGCTTTCTTT.

The chain combines TRBV6-1 with TRBJ1-1; D might be TRBD1 (6 bases). This CDR3 region has 15 residues. Looked up from germline, CDR1 is MNHNS and CDR2 is SASEGT. Between the trimmed V and J ends, which lost 2 bases and 4 bases, there was a span of 14 bases. The CDR3 DNA follows: TGTGCCAGCAGTGAATGGGGCAGGGGATCCACTGAAGCTTTCTTT. Protein sequence: CASSEWGRGSTEAFF.

The gene calls are TRBV5-1 and TRBJ1-2; the D gene is possibly TRBD1 (6 bases). The CDR3 runs to 16 residues. CDR1 is SGHRS and CDR2 is YFSETQ in the germline V gene. The V gene lost 3 bases and the J gene lost 6 bases, with 21 bases spanning the gap. CDR3 protein: CASSSYLQGEKHGYTF. CDR3 bases: TGCGCCAGCAGCTCTTACTTACAGGGCGAGAAACATGGCTACACCTTC.

This clone appeared a few times. Other DNA sequences in the same sample also yield this CDR3. The V and J genes are TRBV24-1 and TRBJ1-1; TRBD1 matches 11 bases. V gave up 2 bases and J gave up 3 bases; unmatched junction bases: 1. From germline, CDR1 is KGHDR and CDR2 SFDVKD. This CDR3 has 15 amino acids. In DNA form, the CDR3 reads TGTGCCACCAGTGATTCGGGACAGGGGGACACTGAAGCTTTCTTT. Translated: CATSDSGQGDTEAFF.